A single sample is the source of the 22 T cell receptor beta chains below, sequenced in a study of human T cells and chemical hapten exposure. Individual cDNA molecules each carried unique molecular identifiers attached by the library. TCRdb recomputed calls from the reads with MiXCR, one row per CDR3 protein. The sample shows fewer than 150,000 distinct CDR3 sequences, approximately 9.3% of them seen only once. Extraction yielded total RNA from whole blood (unfractionated). The sample taken for sequencing was whole blood. Every receptor here comes from a human donor in good health. Some clones in this sample may be carry-over from other donors' samples.

CDR3 in amino acids: CASSPGWDTNSPLHF. The CDR3 DNA reads TGCGCCAGCAGCCCCGGCTGGGACACCAATTCACCCCTCCACTTT. The chain links TRBV5-1 to TRBJ1-6; a weak D match, TRBD1 (6 bases). Germline CDR1 and CDR2: SGHRS and YFSETQ. Trimming stripped 4 bases from V and 7 bases from J, with 15 bases between. The CDR3 length is 15 residues.

This clonotype showed up many times. The genes are TRBV2 and TRBJ1-1, with unresolved D. Trimming took off 1 base at V and 14 bases at J, with 8 bases between the two ends. This CDR3 comprises 10 residues. From germline, CDR1 is SNHLY and CDR2 FYNNEI. The CDR3 region is CASSEVRVFF. The CDR3 DNA follows: TGTGCCAGCAGTGAAGTCCGCGTGTTCTTT. Full variable domain (remainder filled in from reference TRBV2 and TRBJ1-1): EPEVTQTPSHQVTQMGQEVILRCVPISNHLYFYWYRQILGQKVEFLVSFYNNEISEKSEIFDDQFSVERPDGSNFTLKIRSTKLEDSAMYFCASSEVRVFFGQGTRLTVV.

The V and J genes are TRBV2 and TRBJ2-2; the D call may be TRBD1 or TRBD2 (6 bases each). CDR1 is SNHLY, CDR2 FYNNEI, per germline. Trimming took off 11 bases at V and 5 bases at J, with 18 bases between the two ends. The CDR3 sequence is 14 residues long. The CDR3 spells CAGGTPKVTGELFF. The DNA of the CDR3 is TGTGCCGGGGGGACACCGAAGGTTACCGGGGAGCTGTTTTTT.

In its sample, this clonotype was seen a few times. This chain joins TRBV6-2 or TRBV6-3 and TRBJ1-5, with a tentative D call TRBD1 (5 bases). V gave up 7 bases and J gave up 0 bases, with 10 bases separating them. Germline-derived CDR1 and CDR2 are MNHEY and SVGEGT. The CDR3 has 14 amino acids. The CDR3 coding sequence is TGTGCCAGCAAGGGGTCGGGTAGCAATCAGCCCCAGCATTTT. Its protein product is CASKGSGSNQPQHF.

The chain carries TRBV3-1 and TRBJ2-7; TRBD1 matches 9 bases. This CDR3 is built from 16 residues. The germline CDR1 and CDR2 sequences are LGHDT and YNNKEL (reference sequence). V dropped 1 base and J dropped 2; count of bases not matched to a gene: 6. The CDR3 coding sequence is TGTGCCAGCAGCCAAGCCGGGACAGGGCATACCTACGAGCAGTACTTC. It codes for CASSQAGTGHTYEQYF.

The chain carries TRBV6-1 and TRBJ2-1; D tentatively fits TRBD1 or TRBD2 (5 bases each). In germline, CDR1 is MNHNS, CDR2 SASEGT. CDR3 length: 15 amino acids. Between the trimmed V and J ends, which lost 7 bases and 0 bases, there was a span of 13 bases. CDR3 DNA sequence: TGTGCCAGCACCACTAGTGGGGGCTCCTACAATGAGCAGTTCTTC. Encoded protein: CASTTSGGSYNEQFF.

The rearrangement uses TRBV14 and TRBJ2-3; D remains ambiguous. CDR1 is SGHDN, CDR2 FVKESK, per germline. The CDR3 covers 15 residues. The ends were cut back, 0 bases at V and 0 bases at J, with 7 bases in the middle. DNA of the CDR3: TGTGCCAGCAGCCAAGATAGGTATAGCACAGATACGCAGTATTTT. Translation gives CASSQDRYSTDTQYF.

The table lists this clonotype with a few counts. This chain joins TRBV9 and TRBJ2-5; D is perhaps TRBD1 (5 bases). The CDR3 covers 14 residues. Germline assignment: CDR1 SGDLS and CDR2 YYNGEE. V lost 0 bases and J 5 bases, leaving 11 bases between the germline ends. CDR3 sequence reads: CASSVADSRETQYF. In DNA, the CDR3 is TGTGCCAGCAGCGTAGCTGACAGTCGGGAGACCCAGTACTTC.

Ten or more counts support this clonotype. The chain joins TRBV12-5 to TRBJ1-5; D not resolved. The V gene's germline CDR1 is LGHNT and CDR2 FRNRAP. Trimming took off 2 bases at V and 5 bases at J, with 10 bases between the two ends. There are 14 residues in the CDR3. CDR3 residues: CASGLFSRHQPQHF. CDR3 coding DNA: TGTGCTAGTGGTTTGTTTTCCAGGCATCAGCCCCAGCATTTT.

V is TRBV12-3 or TRBV12-4 and J is TRBJ1-1; D might be TRBD1 (5 bases). This CDR3 is 14 amino acids long. V lost 6 bases, J lost 1 base, and 12 bases lay in between. The CDR3 region is CASSKDSGNTEAFF. The CDR3 region has the DNA TGTGCCAGCAGCAAAGACAGCGGGAACACTGAAGCTTTCTTT.

The chain links TRBV5-1 to TRBJ2-5, with TRBD2 matching 8 bases. Trimming removed 7 bases from V and 5 bases from J; junction bases left unmatched: 10. The CDR3 spans 14 residues. Germline assignment: CDR1 SGHRS and CDR2 YFSETQ. The CDR3 loop is CASGLGGLGETQYF. CDR3 DNA: TGCGCCAGCGGTCTAGGGGGACTAGGGGAGACCCAGTACTTC.

Ten or more counts support this clonotype. This rearrangement joins TRBV5-1 to TRBJ2-7; 10 nucleotides match TRBD2. V trimming: 4 bases; J trimming: 0 bases; junction bases outside the gene matches: 4. CDR3 length: 15 amino acids. CDR1 is SGHRS, CDR2 YFSETQ, per germline. The CDR3: CASSEGLASSYEQYF. CDR3 nucleotides: TGCGCCAGCAGCGAGGGACTAGCGAGCTCCTACGAGCAGTACTTC.

This clonotype was counted ten times or more. The genes are TRBV15 and TRBJ2-3, with TRBD2 identical over 13 bases. The CDR3 is 16 amino acids. Germline CDR1 reads LNHNV; CDR2 reads YYDKDF (reference sequence). Trimming cost V 3 bases and J 6 bases; bases outside gene matches: 6. CDR3 bases: TGTGCCACCAGCAGCGGACTAGCGGGAGTTTCTGATACGCAGTATTTT. It encodes CATSSGLAGVSDTQYF.

In this sample, this clonotype turned up many times. The chain is built from TRBV20-1 and TRBJ2-7, with D perhaps assigned TRBD1 or TRBD2 (6 bases each). Trimming took 0 bases from V and 3 from J, leaving 18 bases between them. CDR1 is DFQATT and CDR2 is SNEGSKA in the germline V gene (reference sequence). CDR3 length: 16 residues. The CDR3 is CSARDPSRGQGYEQYF. The CDR3 region has the DNA TGCAGTGCTAGAGATCCGAGCCGGGGGCAAGGCTACGAGCAGTACTTC.

The J gene is TRBJ1-2, the V gene TRBV6-2 or TRBV6-3, with 7 positions matching TRBD1. J gave up 4 bases and V 2 bases, and 10 bases lay outside the gene matches. Germline CDR1 reads MNHEY; CDR2 reads SVGEGT. The CDR3 runs 16 residues. This CDR3 reads CASSYDVVTGSYGYTF. CDR3 bases: TGTGCCAGCAGTTACGATGTCGTGACAGGGAGCTATGGCTACACCTTC.

Only a few counts were recorded for this clonotype. The V gene is TRBV5-1, the J gene TRBJ2-7; D is tentatively TRBD1 or TRBD2 (5 bases each). V was clipped by 1 base and J by 2 bases, with 16 bases between them. Germline V lookup: CDR1 SGHRS, CDR2 YFSETQ. The CDR3 has 16 amino acids. The CDR3 DNA sequence: TGCGCCAGCAGCTTGCCAGGGACCGCGGTCCCCTACGAGCAGTACTTC. Its translation is CASSLPGTAVPYEQYF.

The rearrangement joins TRBV27 to TRBJ2-3; 7 bases are shared with TRBD1. CDR1 is MNHEY and CDR2 is SMNVEV in the germline V gene (reference sequence). This CDR3 is 15 amino acids long. Trimming cost V 1 base and J 3 bases; bases outside gene matches: 4. CDR3 in amino acids: CASSLLGRGTDTQYF. CDR3 sequence (DNA): TGTGCCAGCAGTTTATTGGGCAGGGGGACAGATACGCAGTATTTT.

This clonotype has at least ten counts. The chain uses TRBV20-1 and TRBJ2-3, with D possibly matching TRBD1 (6 bases). Germline V lookup: CDR1 DFQATT, CDR2 SNEGSKA (reference sequence). The V end was cut by 3 bases, the J end by 2 bases, with 9 bases between. The CDR3 loop spans 13 amino acids. CDR3 sequence: CSARDSVTDTQYF. For the CDR3, the DNA is TGCAGTGCTAGGGACAGCGTCACAGATACGCAGTATTTT.

At least ten counts were recorded for this clonotype. The chain recombines TRBV11-1 with TRBJ1-1, with D perhaps TRBD1 (6 bases). Germline values: CDR1 SGHAT, CDR2 FQDESV (reference sequence). CDR3 length: 15 amino acids. Trimming removed 6 bases from V and 2 bases from J, with 16 bases in between. The CDR3 DNA sequence: TGTGCCAGCAGTTTGTACCGGGGGCTTAACACTGAAGCTTTCTTT. Its translation: CASSLYRGLNTEAFF.

In this sample, this clonotype turned up many times. The V gene is TRBV10-3, the J gene TRBJ2-6; D unclear. The CDR3 covers 16 residues. V gave up 8 bases and J gave up 4 bases, with 18 bases separating them. CDR1 is ENHRY, CDR2 SYGVKD, per germline. The CDR3 bases are TGTGCCATCCAGACCGAGGCTCTTAGAGGGGCCAACGTCCTGACTTTC. Its protein product is CAIQTEALRGANVLTF.

This clonotype was seen repeatedly, ten times or more. V usage is TRBV20-1 and J usage is TRBJ2-3; possibly TRBD2 for D (5 bases). The CDR3 spans 13 residues. With 6 bases removed from V and 3 bases from J, the gap between germline ends came to 13 bases. The germline gives CDR1 DFQATT, CDR2 SNEGSKA (reference sequence). CDR3: CSAEERMTDTQYF. The CDR3 DNA is TGCAGTGCGGAGGAAAGGATGACAGATACGCAGTATTTT.

The gene calls are TRBV5-4 and TRBJ1-2; TRBD1 aligns across 7 bases. The CDR3 covers 14 residues. V gave up 3 bases and J gave up 6 bases; unmatched junction bases: 8. Germline loops: CDR1 SGHNT, CDR2 YYREEE (reference sequence). CDR3: CASSWGGGGDGYTF. CDR3 nucleotide sequence: TGTGCCAGCAGCTGGGGTGGAGGGGGCGATGGCTACACCTTC.